Listed below are T cell receptor beta chains from one sample, sequenced in a study of identical twins. Each CDR3 protein gets one entry after TCRdb re-called the 5' RACE reads with MiXCR. This table has under 450,000 distinct CDR3 sequences, about 18% appearing once. Material: naive T cells sorted from blood. Receptors originate from a man in his fifties in good health. CDR3s leave out the opening cysteine and the closing phenylalanine or tryptophan. Each record gives: CDR3 protein, V gene, clone size, J gene. Some rows mark clone size as missing; the rest say once, few, many or name a class of expanded clone.

ASSPLLAGGPNEQF	TRBV18	few	TRBJ2-1
ATSRDFRTGGEQF	TRBV15	few	TRBJ2-1
SASEGGTGYGYT	TRBV20-1	few	TRBJ1-2
ASSFAPWYEQY	TRBV5-1	.	TRBJ2-7
ASRSGQASGNTIY	TRBV7-2	few	TRBJ1-3
ATSRDQHGTGYNEQF	TRBV15	.	TRBJ2-1
ATSRDERSGSTGELF	TRBV15	.	TRBJ2-2
ASSIGQGYSSYNEQF	TRBV19	many	TRBJ2-1
ASSLLAAYSYEQY	TRBV27	.	TRBJ2-7
SASGRYSNQPQH	TRBV20-1	.	TRBJ1-5
ASSSGTGASGELF	TRBV7-6	.	TRBJ2-2
SARPLGLAGGQVKNEQF	TRBV20-1	.	TRBJ2-1
SVDVYGQGAGETQY	TRBV29-1	few	TRBJ2-5
ASSEALGGANVLT	TRBV6-1	.	TRBJ2-6
ASSLGASRMDNYGYT	TRBV7-2	few	TRBJ1-2
ASSFGTGWEQY	TRBV7-9	.	TRBJ2-7
SARGNRVYNSPLH	TRBV20-1	few	TRBJ1-6
ASSDAGNEQF	TRBV6-1	many	TRBJ2-1
SVPPGAQETQY	TRBV29-1	many	TRBJ2-5
ASSILRDSNQPQH	TRBV19	many	TRBJ1-5
SARGAGGTNYGYT	TRBV20-1	many	TRBJ1-2
ASSGPPSGVTNEQF	TRBV10-1	few	TRBJ2-1
ATSREVKDTQY	TRBV15	.	TRBJ2-3
ASRVGTVSTDTQY	TRBV5-6	few	TRBJ2-3
AISVGGTDTQY	TRBV10-3	.	TRBJ2-3
SARVPSTDTQY	TRBV20-1	few	TRBJ2-3
ASSLQGSYNEQF	TRBV27	few	TRBJ2-1
ASSLVQGQYGYT	TRBV12-3/TRBV12-4	many	TRBJ1-2
ASSLGRKYEQY	TRBV5-4	few	TRBJ2-7
ASSEARVTGELF	TRBV2	many	TRBJ2-2
SARGGASGQADTQY	TRBV20-1	many	TRBJ2-3
ASSFHGQGQAKNIQY	TRBV6-2/TRBV6-3	many	TRBJ2-4
ASSFYYSSYNEQF	TRBV11-2	few	TRBJ2-1
ASSPGGLAGRRETQY	TRBV7-3	many	TRBJ2-5
ASSRMYQDNEQF	TRBV7-6	few	TRBJ2-1
ASSPTGDNSPLH	TRBV18	many	TRBJ1-6
ASSSGQGANSPLH	TRBV12-3/TRBV12-4	.	TRBJ1-6
ATRPAGNTEAF	TRBV15	.	TRBJ1-1